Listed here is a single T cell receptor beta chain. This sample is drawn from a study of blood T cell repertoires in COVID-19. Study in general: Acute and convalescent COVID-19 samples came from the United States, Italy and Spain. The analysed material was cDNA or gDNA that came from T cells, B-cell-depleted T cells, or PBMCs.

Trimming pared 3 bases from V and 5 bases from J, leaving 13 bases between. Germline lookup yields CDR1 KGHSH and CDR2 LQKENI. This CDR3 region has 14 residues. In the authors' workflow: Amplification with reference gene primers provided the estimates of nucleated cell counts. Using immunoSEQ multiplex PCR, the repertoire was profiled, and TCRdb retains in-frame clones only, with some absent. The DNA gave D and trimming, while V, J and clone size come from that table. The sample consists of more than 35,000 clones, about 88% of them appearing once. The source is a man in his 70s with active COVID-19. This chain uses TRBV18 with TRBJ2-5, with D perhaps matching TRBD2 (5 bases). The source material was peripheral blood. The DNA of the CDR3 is TGTGCCAGCTCACCGGCCGCCCGAGGGGAGACCCAGTACTTC. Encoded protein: CASSPAARGETQYF.